This is a list of T cell receptor beta chains from one sample in a study of cytomegalovirus exposure and HLA in healthy donors. Clones were read by immunoSEQ multiplex PCR, and TCRdb kept only the in-frame ones, dropping some. The sample's table shows fewer than 45,000 clones. Specimen: PBMCs. Every receptor here comes from a woman aged 25 to 39 in good health and CMV-seronegative. The CDR3 runs from the conserved cysteine through the conserved F or W. D genes are given only for firm matches.

j_call,d_call,v_call,cdr3_nt,cdr3_aa
TRBJ1-2,NA,TRBV30,TGTGCCTGGGCCCGGACAGCCGCGGGCTACACCTTC,CAWARTAAGYTF
TRBJ2-7,NA,TRBV10-1,TGCGCCAGCAAAAGAAGCGAGCACGAGCAGTACTTC,CASKRSEHEQYF
TRBJ2-3,TRBD2,TRBV19,TGTGCCAGTAGCCTGACTAGCGGGAGTTTAGATAAGCAGTATTTT,CASSLTSGSLDKQYF
TRBJ2-3,TRBD2,TRBV28,TGTGCCAGCAGTGAACTAGCGGGAGTTTCGGATACGCAGTATTTT,CASSELAGVSDTQYF
TRBJ2-7,TRBD1,TRBV6-5,TGTGCCAGCAGTGCAGTCGGGACAGGGGGATACGAGCAGTACTTC,CASSAVGTGGYEQYF
TRBJ1-3,NA,TRBV7-2,TGTGCCAGCAGCTTAAGGGTGGGCAGGGGTGGAAACACCATATATTTT,CASSLRVGRGGNTIYF
TRBJ1-1,NA,TRBV19,TGTGCCAGTAGTTGGAGGGCCACTGAAGCTTTCTTT,CASSWRATEAFF
TRBJ1-2,NA,TRBV5-1,TGCGCCAGCAGCGCTCAACAGGGTGACGGCTACACCTTC,CASSAQQGDGYTF
TRBJ2-1,NA,TRBV28,TGTGCCAGCAGACCGGCGGGTCGCACCAATGAGCAGTTCTTC,CASRPAGRTNEQFF
TRBJ2-4,NA,TRBV5-1,TGCGCCAGCAGCTTGGTTGGGGGCTACATTCAGTACTTC,CASSLVGGYIQYF
TRBJ2-7,NA,TRBV7-9,TGTGCCAGCAGCTTAGGTCCAGGGCAGAGGAAAAACGAGCAGTACTTC,CASSLGPGQRKNEQYF
TRBJ2-1,TRBD2,TRBV7-9,TGTGCCAGCAGCTTAGGACTAGCGGGAGGTCTAAACAATGAGCAGTTCTTC,CASSLGLAGGLNNEQFF
TRBJ2-2,NA,TRBV5-1,TGCGCCAGCAGCGTAGCGGATCACACCGGGGAGCTGTTTTTT,CASSVADHTGELFF
TRBJ2-4,TRBD2,TRBV30,TGTGCCTGGAGCGGAATCGGACTAGCAGAAAACATTCAGTACTTC,CAWSGIGLAENIQYF
TRBJ2-3,NA,TRBV5-8,TGTGCCAGCAGAAGACTTGCAGATACGCAGTATTTT,CASRRLADTQYF